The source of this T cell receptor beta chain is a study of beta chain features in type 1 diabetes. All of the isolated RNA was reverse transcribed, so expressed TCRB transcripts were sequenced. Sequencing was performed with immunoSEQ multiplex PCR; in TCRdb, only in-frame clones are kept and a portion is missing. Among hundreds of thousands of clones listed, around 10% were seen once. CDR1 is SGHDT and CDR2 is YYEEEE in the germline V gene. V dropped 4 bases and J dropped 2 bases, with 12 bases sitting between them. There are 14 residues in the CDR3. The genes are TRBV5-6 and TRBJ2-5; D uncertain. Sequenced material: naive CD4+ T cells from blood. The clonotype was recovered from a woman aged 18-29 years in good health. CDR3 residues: CASSPGPQQETQYF. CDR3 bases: TGTGCCAGCAGCCCGGGTCCCCAGCAAGAGACCCAGTACTTC.